This T cell receptor (beta chain) emerged from a study of T-cell reconstitution after alpha-beta-depleted transplantation in children. TCRbeta library preparation incorporated unique molecular identifiers. Using its own MiXCR run on the PCR reads, TCRdb lists one record per CDR3 protein. The sample holds about 690,000 distinct CDR3 sequences, 16% seen once. Germline CDR1 is LNHNV and CDR2 is YYDKDF (reference sequence). Trimming took off 3 bases at V and 1 base at J, with 4 bases between the two ends. This CDR3 has 13 residues. The sequence came from a human donor who donated a stem cell graft to a child with acute myeloid leukemia. The chain has TRBV15 and TRBJ1-3; no clear D. The sample in question was PBMCs from the stem cell graft donor, obtained from the stem cell graft. This CDR3 reads CATSRKSGNTIYF. As DNA, the CDR3 is TGTGCCACCAGCAGGAAATCTGGAAACACCATATATTTT.